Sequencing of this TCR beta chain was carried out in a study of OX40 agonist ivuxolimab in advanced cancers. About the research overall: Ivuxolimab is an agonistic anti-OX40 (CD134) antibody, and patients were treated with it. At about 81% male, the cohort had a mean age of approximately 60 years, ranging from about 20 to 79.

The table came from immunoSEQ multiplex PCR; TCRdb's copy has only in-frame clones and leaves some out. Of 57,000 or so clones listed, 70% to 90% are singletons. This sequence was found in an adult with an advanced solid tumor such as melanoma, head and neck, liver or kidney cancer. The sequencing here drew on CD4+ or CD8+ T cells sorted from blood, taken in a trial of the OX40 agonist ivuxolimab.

CDR3 amino acids: CASGGGMLTEAFF. CDR3 DNA sequence: TGTGCCTCGGGGGGTGGCATGCTCACTGAAGCTTTCTTT. The chain couples TRBV10-3 to TRBJ1-1, with TRBD1 as a possible D gene (5 bases). The CDR3 spans 13 residues. CDR1 and CDR2 from the germline V gene are ENHRY and SYGVKD. The V end lost 11 bases, the J end lost 4 bases, and 17 bases lay between the germline ends.